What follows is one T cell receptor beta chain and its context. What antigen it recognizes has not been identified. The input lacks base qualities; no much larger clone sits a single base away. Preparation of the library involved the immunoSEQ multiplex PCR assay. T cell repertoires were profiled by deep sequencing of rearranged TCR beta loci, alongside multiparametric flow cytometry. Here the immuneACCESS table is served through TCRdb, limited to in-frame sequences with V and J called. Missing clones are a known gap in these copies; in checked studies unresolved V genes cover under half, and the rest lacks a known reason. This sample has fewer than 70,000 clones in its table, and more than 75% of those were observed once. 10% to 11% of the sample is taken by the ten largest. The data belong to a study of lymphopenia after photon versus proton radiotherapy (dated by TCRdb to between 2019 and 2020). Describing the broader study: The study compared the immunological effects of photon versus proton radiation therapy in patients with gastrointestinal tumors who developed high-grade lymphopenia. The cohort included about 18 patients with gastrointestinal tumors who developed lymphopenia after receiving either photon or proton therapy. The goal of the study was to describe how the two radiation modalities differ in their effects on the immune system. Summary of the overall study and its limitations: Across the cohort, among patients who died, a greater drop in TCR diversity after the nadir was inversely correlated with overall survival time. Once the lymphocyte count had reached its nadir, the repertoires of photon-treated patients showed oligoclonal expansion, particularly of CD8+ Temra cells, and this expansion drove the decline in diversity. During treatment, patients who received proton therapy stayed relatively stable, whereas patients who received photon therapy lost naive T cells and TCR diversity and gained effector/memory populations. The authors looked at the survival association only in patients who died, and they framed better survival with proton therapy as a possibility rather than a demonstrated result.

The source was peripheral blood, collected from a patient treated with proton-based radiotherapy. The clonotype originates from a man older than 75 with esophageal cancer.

The nucleotides are TGTGCCAGCAGCTTAGCGGCAGGCCAAGAGACCCAGTACTTC. It encodes CASSLAAGQETQYF. The V and J genes are TRBV11-1 and TRBJ2-5; a confident D gene designation cannot be given. From a lookup of the germline V gene (reference sequence), CDR1 and CDR2 are SGHAT and FQDESV. Trimming costs V 0 bases and J 1 base, and their ends lie 6 bases apart. The CDR3 runs 14 residues from the cysteine to the phenylalanine. Only CDR3 DNA remains: 42 bases, in frame from the first base. The full variable domain, completed from the reference TRBV11-1 and TRBJ2-5 proteins outside the CDR3, reads EAEVAQSPRYKITEKSQAVAFWCDPISGHATLYWYRQILGQGPELLVQFQDESVVDDSQLPKDRFSAERLKGVDSTLKIQPAELGDSAMYLCASSLAAGQETQYFGPGTRLLVL.